The clone carrying this TCR beta chain has a handful of counts. Its antigen is not known. This sample is drawn from a study of response to subunit inactivated influenza vaccine. TCRdb reprocessed the RT-PCR reads with MiXCR, giving one entry per CDR3 protein. The table records roughly 700,000 distinct CDR3 sequences, approximately 13% of them present only once. Deletions cut 3 bases from V and 8 bases from J, with 14 bases between. The CDR3 contains 14 residues. General observations from the study: Each seasonal influenza vaccination recruits few new T cells, the authors suggested.

This clonotype was obtained from a man aged 45-65 years who received an inactivated influenza vaccine. V and J are TRBV12-3 or TRBV12-4 and TRBJ2-1, with D possibly called TRBD1 or TRBD2 (6 bases each). Sample: PBMCs from blood, taken around 15 days before vaccination. The CDR3 loop reads CASSFHPGADEQFF. The CDR3 coding sequence is TGTGCCAGCAGTTTTCACCCGGGGGCCGATGAGCAGTTCTTC.